This T cell receptor beta chain was captured in a study of blood T cell repertoires in COVID-19. The protocol was immunoSEQ multiplex PCR, while the TCRdb copy is restricted to in-frame clones and leaves out a portion. This sample carries 100,000 to 130,000 clones, 88% of them seen once, and the ten largest clones take 2.4%. V was clipped by 4 bases and J by 5 bases; unmatched bases: 8. Germline lookup yields CDR1 SGHKS and CDR2 YYEKEE (reference sequence). The CDR3 is made up of 15 amino acids. The source is a human donor in a cohort sampled during active COVID-19. Sequenced: peripheral blood. This chain joins TRBV5-5 and TRBJ1-5; 8 bases map to TRBD1. The CDR3 here is CASSPKDRADQPQHF. For the CDR3, the DNA is TGTGCCAGCAGCCCCAAGGACAGGGCAGATCAGCCCCAGCATTTT. Looking up the rest from reference TRBV5-5 and TRBJ1-5 gives the full variable domain: DAGVTQSPTHLIKTRGQQVTLRCSPISGHKSVSWYQQVLGQGPQFIFQYYEKEERGRGNFPDRFSARQFPNYSSELNVNALLLGDSALYLCASSPKDRADQPQHFGDGTRLSIL.